This TCR beta chain was recorded in a study of human T cells and chemical hapten exposure. Indicated time point: pre-sensitization, week 0. Treatment denoted: therapeutic diphenylcyclopropenone sensitization with weekly scalp DPC. From the RACE reads, TCRdb called clonotypes with MiXCR, one entry per CDR3 protein. The sample has 250,000 or so distinct CDR3 sequences, just under 8% seen once. Germline V CDR1 and CDR2: LGHDT, YNNKEL (reference sequence). This CDR3 contains 16 residues. Trimming took 0 bases from V and 9 from J, leaving 18 bases between them. The source material was whole blood, sampled in connection with sensitization to the hapten diphenylcyclopropenone (DPC). This receptor was taken from a man between 18 and 29 years old with alopecia areata. Some clones in this sample may be carry-over from other donors' samples. The chain carries TRBV3-1 and TRBJ2-1; D is possibly TRBD1 (5 bases). CDR3 loop: CASSQDVRQGKAEQFF. The DNA of the CDR3 is TGTGCCAGCAGCCAAGATGTTCGTCAGGGTAAGGCTGAGCAGTTCTTC.